This entry is about one TCR beta chain. This record belongs to a study of blood T cell repertoires in COVID-19. Libraries were prepared by immunoSEQ multiplex PCR; TCRdb keeps only in-frame clonotypes and omits some of them. The sample carries roughly 45,000 clones, roughly 87% recorded once. The germline V gene encodes CDR1 SEHNR and CDR2 FQNEAQ (reference sequence). This CDR3 has 15 residues. The germline V and J ends were trimmed by 5 bases and 4 bases, with 15 bases remaining between them. The source is a man aged 55 to 70 with active COVID-19. The chain uses TRBV7-9 and TRBJ2-1; D perhaps matches TRBD2 (5 bases). Sequencing was carried out using peripheral blood. The CDR3: CASSPGSNIYNEQFF. The CDR3 coding sequence is TGTGCCAGCAGCCCGGGATCGAACATATACAATGAGCAGTTCTTC.